Listed below are T cell receptor beta chains from one sample, sequenced in a study of T-cell reconstitution after alpha-beta-depleted transplantation in children. TCRdb reprocessed the PCR reads via MiXCR and lists one record per CDR3 protein. Of hundreds of thousands of distinct CDR3 sequences in the sample, around 16% were seen once. This sample comprised PBMCs from the stem cell graft donor, obtained from the stem cell graft. The receptors shown here come from a human donor who donated a stem cell graft to a child with acute myeloid leukemia. Each CDR3 is given with its conserved first and last residue. The D gene is left open where the match is weak. Not all rows give a size; the values are once, few, many and, for expanded clones, a class.

TGTGCCAGCAGCTTTAGTGAGCAGTTCTTC CASSFSEQFF TRBJ2-1 TRBV7-2 NA many
TGTGCCAGCAGAGCCTCCCTAGGCGATGAGCAGTTCTTC CASRASLGDEQFF TRBJ2-1 TRBV6-5 NA few
TGTGCCAGCAGCCAGGACGGCAGCACAGATACGCAGTATTTT CASSQDGSTDTQYF TRBJ2-3 TRBV7-3 NA NA
TGTGCCAGCAGTGAAAAAGTTAGGCTAGCCAAAAACATTCAGTACTTC CASSEKVRLAKNIQYF TRBJ2-4 TRBV2 NA NA
TGCGCCAGCAGCCTTGCCAGGGTGGGCACCGGGGAGCTGTTTTTT CASSLARVGTGELFF TRBJ2-2 TRBV4-3 NA NA
TGTGCCTGGAGTGTACTCGGGTTCTCTGGGGCCAACGTCCTGACTTTC CAWSVLGFSGANVLTF TRBJ2-6 TRBV30 NA NA
TGTGCCAGCAGTTTAAGGCCCTTAAAAACTGAAGCTTTCTTT CASSLRPLKTEAFF TRBJ1-1 TRBV12-3/TRBV12-4 NA many
TGTGCCAGCAGCCACATAAGACTAGCGGGGGGCTCGTACAATGAGCAGTTCTTC CASSHIRLAGGSYNEQFF TRBJ2-1 TRBV11-2 TRBD2 NA
TGCGCCAGCAGCATACAGGTGAGCTCCTACGAGCAGTACTTC CASSIQVSSYEQYF TRBJ2-7 TRBV5-1 NA many
TGTGCCAGCAGTGTACAACAGGGTAATGGCTACACCTTC CASSVQQGNGYTF TRBJ1-2 TRBV6-1 NA NA
TGTGCCAGCGGGTTTTCGGATAATCAGCCCCAGCATTTT CASGFSDNQPQHF TRBJ1-5 TRBV6-5 NA many
TGCGCCAGCAGCTTGCGGGACAGGAGATACACTGAAGCTTTCTTT CASSLRDRRYTEAFF TRBJ1-1 TRBV5-1 TRBD1 few
TGTGCCTGGACCCAGAGCTCCTACAATGAGCAGTTCTTC CAWTQSSYNEQFF TRBJ2-1 TRBV30 NA NA
TGCAGTGCTAGAGGGCAGGGGATCGGGGAGCAGTACTTC CSARGQGIGEQYF TRBJ2-7 TRBV20-1 NA many
TGTGCCATCAGTGAGTCTGGTAGCGGGGCCAATGAGCAGTTCTTC CAISESGSGANEQFF TRBJ2-1 TRBV10-3 TRBD2 many
TGTGCCATCGAGACAGGGTTGTCCGGAAACACCATATATTTT CAIETGLSGNTIYF TRBJ1-3 TRBV10-3 TRBD1 many
TGTGCCAGCAGTGGAGGGGGAGTCTACAATGAGCAGTTCTTC CASSGGGVYNEQFF TRBJ2-1 TRBV25-1 NA many
TGTGCCAGCAGCCCGATAGGGGGGACTGAAGCTTTCTTT CASSPIGGTEAFF TRBJ1-1 TRBV25-1 NA NA
TGTGCCAGCAGATACAAGTACCAAGAGACCCAGTACTTC CASRYKYQETQYF TRBJ2-5 TRBV12-3/TRBV12-4 NA many
TGCAGCGTTTACCCCCGCGGGGGGCAAGAGACCCAGTACTTC CSVYPRGGQETQYF TRBJ2-5 TRBV29-1 TRBD2 NA
TGCGCCAGCAGCTGGGGGGGCTTTACCTACCAAGAGACCCAGTACTTC CASSWGGFTYQETQYF TRBJ2-5 TRBV5-1 NA few
TGCGCCAGCAGCCAGGTGACAGGGATGAACACTGAAGCTTTCTTT CASSQVTGMNTEAFF TRBJ1-1 TRBV4-1 TRBD1 NA
TGTGCCAGCAGCCCTAACGCGAACACCGGGGAGCTGTTTTTT CASSPNANTGELFF TRBJ2-2 TRBV12-3/TRBV12-4 NA many
TGCAGCGTTGGCCCAGGGTACACCGGGGAGCTGTTTTTT CSVGPGYTGELFF TRBJ2-2 TRBV29-1 NA many
TGTGCCAGCAGCAAGTACGTAAACACTGAAGCTTTCTTT CASSKYVNTEAFF TRBJ1-1 TRBV7-9 NA NA
TGCAGCGTTGAAGCGTCCGGGACAGAATCCACCGGGGAGCTGTTTTTT CSVEASGTESTGELFF TRBJ2-2 TRBV29-1 TRBD1 NA
TGTGCCAGCAGCCCCTACCCGGGACTGAGTAATGAGCAGTTCTTC CASSPYPGLSNEQFF TRBJ2-1 TRBV7-2 NA NA
TGCAGCGTTTCGATTGTCGGACAGGTGGAAAAACTGTTTTTT CSVSIVGQVEKLFF TRBJ1-4 TRBV29-1 TRBD1 many
TGCGCCAGCACCTCCACAGGGGGCCTAGCTGGGGCCAACGTCCTGACTTTC CASTSTGGLAGANVLTF TRBJ2-6 TRBV5-1 TRBD1 few
TGCAGTGCTAACAGACTCCCCGGGGAGCTGTTTTTT CSANRLPGELFF TRBJ2-2 TRBV20-1 NA many
TGCAGTGCTTATACGGGGCAGGGGTTTCAGCCCCAGCATTTT CSAYTGQGFQPQHF TRBJ1-5 TRBV20-1 NA few
TGTGCCAGCAGTTTAAATCCTAGCGTAGAGACCCAGTACTTC CASSLNPSVETQYF TRBJ2-5 TRBV12-3/TRBV12-4 NA few
TGTGCCAGCAGTTCGGTCGGATCCCTAACAGGGACTAGCACAGATACGCAGTATTTT CASSSVGSLTGTSTDTQYF TRBJ2-3 TRBV27 NA NA
TGTGCCTTAGAGGGGACAGGATTGGAGACCCAGTACTTC CALEGTGLETQYF TRBJ2-5 TRBV7-9 TRBD1 few
TGCAGTGCTAGTCTGGGACAGGGTTTTTATTCACCCCTCCACTTT CSASLGQGFYSPLHF TRBJ1-6 TRBV20-1 TRBD1 few
TGCAGTGCCCAACCCCCGGGACTTGGGTTGACTAGCGCGCAAGATACGCAGTATTTT CSAQPPGLGLTSAQDTQYF TRBJ2-3 TRBV20-1 TRBD2 many
TGCAGTGCTAGAGATAAGATCCCAGACTACCTCTATGGCTACACCTTC CSARDKIPDYLYGYTF TRBJ1-2 TRBV20-1 NA few
TGCGCCGATCCCCGATCTACTCTTCAGGAGACCCAGTACTTC CADPRSTLQETQYF TRBJ2-5 TRBV4-3 NA many
TGTGCCAGCAGTTCTTACTGGACGGACACAGATACGCAGTATTTT CASSSYWTDTDTQYF TRBJ2-3 TRBV6-5 NA many
TGCGCCAGCAGCTTGGCACTAGCGGGGGCAGATACGCAGTATTTT CASSLALAGADTQYF TRBJ2-3 TRBV5-1 TRBD2 NA
TGCAGTGCTAGTGACAGGGACTACACAGATACGCAGTATTTT CSASDRDYTDTQYF TRBJ2-3 TRBV20-1 NA few
TGTGCCAGCAGTGAACAACAGGGAGGCTACGAGCAGTACTTC CASSEQQGGYEQYF TRBJ2-7 TRBV6-1 NA many
TGTGCCACCAGTGATTTGGGGCAGGGGAACGGCAATGAGCAGTTCTTC CATSDLGQGNGNEQFF TRBJ2-1 TRBV24-1 NA NA
TGTGCCACCAGATCTACAGGCCATAGCAATCAGCCCCAGCATTTT CATRSTGHSNQPQHF TRBJ1-5 TRBV15 NA few
TGTGCCAGCAGTTACTCGTGGTCCGGAAGCTCTGGGGCCAACGTCCTGACTTTC CASSYSWSGSSGANVLTF TRBJ2-6 TRBV6-5 NA many
TGCGCCAGCAGCTTGGGGGTAGGCGGGGCCAACGTCCTGACTTTC CASSLGVGGANVLTF TRBJ2-6 TRBV5-1 NA few
TGTGCCAGCAGCGTGGGGACCGACCCAGCCCAGTACTTC CASSVGTDPAQYF TRBJ2-5 TRBV9 NA NA
TGTGCCAGCAGCATGCAGGGCGGCACTGAAGCTTTCTTT CASSMQGGTEAFF TRBJ1-1 TRBV7-9 NA few
TGTGCCAGCAGTGCGCCAGGGGGCCCGAACACCGGGGAGCTGTTTTTT CASSAPGGPNTGELFF TRBJ2-2 TRBV27 TRBD1 few
TGTGCCTCACAGGGTTGGGGCACAGATACGCAGTATTTT CASQGWGTDTQYF TRBJ2-3 TRBV6-6 NA NA
TGTGCCATCAGTGAGGGCAGGGAGGAGCAGTACTTC CAISEGREEQYF TRBJ2-7 TRBV10-3 NA few
TGTGCCAGCAGCCGTACAGGGGACGGCAATCAGCCCCAGCATTTT CASSRTGDGNQPQHF TRBJ1-5 TRBV7-2 TRBD1 many
TGCGCCAGCAGCCAAGATGGGCAGGGGGCGGATACGCAGTATTTT CASSQDGQGADTQYF TRBJ2-3 TRBV4-1 TRBD1 few
TGCGCCAGCAGGGGAATCGGGTGGAACACTGAAGCTTTCTTT CASRGIGWNTEAFF TRBJ1-1 TRBV5-1 NA NA
TGTGCCAGCAGCCCCGAGACTTCCTATACGCAGTATTTT CASSPETSYTQYF TRBJ2-3 TRBV9 NA NA
TGTGCCAGCAGTGCTTTTGGGGCCTCCGACTATGGCTACACCTTC CASSAFGASDYGYTF TRBJ1-2 TRBV12-3/TRBV12-4 NA few
TGTGCCTGGTCGACCGGGACTAGCGGACACGAGCAGTTCTTC CAWSTGTSGHEQFF TRBJ2-1 TRBV30 TRBD2 few
TGCGCCAGCAGCTTGTCCTCCGGCTTTAAGGCCGGGGAGCTGTTTTTT CASSLSSGFKAGELFF TRBJ2-2 TRBV5-1 NA few
TGTGCCAGCAGCTCTACGGACAGGCGGAATGAGCAGTTCTTC CASSSTDRRNEQFF TRBJ2-1 TRBV5-6 TRBD1 many
TGCAGCGTTGATTCGATTACCACCGGGGAGCTGTTTTTT CSVDSITTGELFF TRBJ2-2 TRBV29-1 NA few